The T cell receptor beta chain described here comes from a study of T cell changes during pregnancy in multiple sclerosis. Some clones are missing from TCRdb's copy, which holds only in-frame ones; the method was immunoSEQ multiplex PCR. The sample has 85,000 to 110,000 clones, about 91% seen once. The CDR3 is made up of 15 amino acids. Trimming shortened V by 0 bases and J by 2 bases, and 10 bases separated the two germline ends. CDR1 is LNHNV and CDR2 is YYDKDF in the germline V gene (reference sequence). Sequences were derived from peripheral blood, sampled after pregnancy. The receptor was derived from a female donor with multiple sclerosis, enrolled in a pregnancy study. V is TRBV15 and J is TRBJ1-1; no clear D gene. The CDR3 sequence: CATSRDRRFNTEAFF. In DNA form, the CDR3 reads TGTGCCACCAGCAGAGATAGGCGGTTTAACACTGAAGCTTTCTTT.